The 8 T cell receptor beta chains given below trace back to one sample, sequenced in a study of blood T cells in healthy people across ages. Next came a second PCR, run for about 6 to 11 cycles, which used a sample-barcoded 5' primer along with a J-beta primer mix. TCRdb reprocessed the 5' RACE reads via MiXCR and lists one record per CDR3 protein. The table shows 700,000 or so distinct CDR3 sequences, with about a fifth occurring only once. Material: blood. Receptors originate from a man aged 65 to 79 in good health.

This clonotype was observed a handful of times. V gene TRBV20-1 combines with J gene TRBJ1-5, with D possibly matching TRBD1 (5 bases). Germline CDR1 and CDR2: DFQATT and SNEGSKA (reference sequence). The CDR3 contains 15 residues. Trimming pared 0 bases from V and 4 bases from J, leaving 13 bases between. The CDR3 nucleotides read TGCAGTGCTAGAGATCAGGCAGGGAATAATCAGCCCCAGCATTTT. Translating it yields CSARDQAGNNQPQHF.

The CDR3 reads CASRFLGTDTQYF. The DNA of the CDR3 is TGTGCCAGCAGATTCCTCGGCACAGATACGCAGTATTTT. The chain is built from TRBV27 and TRBJ2-3; D not resolved. The germline CDR1 and CDR2 sequences are MNHEY and SMNVEV (reference sequence). This CDR3 is built from 13 residues. V was clipped by 6 bases and J by 1 base, with 8 bases between them.

In this sample, this clonotype turned up a few times. V is TRBV19 and J is TRBJ1-2; D remains unclear. This CDR3 has 13 amino acids. The V gene lost 8 bases and the J gene lost 6 bases, with 16 bases spanning the gap. Germline V gene data show CDR1 as LNHDA and CDR2 as SQIVND (reference sequence). The CDR3 DNA reads TGTGCCAGTCACCTGGAGGCTTTTCATGGCTACACCTTC. Translating gives CASHLEAFHGYTF.

J is TRBJ2-7 and V is TRBV20-1; D perhaps matches TRBD2 (5 bases). The germline V and J ends were trimmed by 3 bases and 5 bases, with 11 bases remaining between them. The CDR3 extends over 12 amino acids. Per the germline V gene, CDR1 is DFQATT and CDR2 is SNEGSKA (reference sequence). The DNA for the CDR3 is TGCAGTGCTAGCCAGGTGGAGGACGAGCAGTACTTC. It yields the protein CSASQVEDEQYF.

The chain couples TRBV5-1 to TRBJ2-5, with D maybe TRBD2 (6 bases). The J call may be mistaken, given a closer DNA end match to TRBJ2-1. CDR1 is SGHRS and CDR2 is YFSETQ in the germline V gene. This CDR3 region has 16 residues. Written as DNA, the CDR3 is TGCGCCAGCAGCTTATCCCCCGGGACTCAATATAAAGAGCAGTTCTTC. Translation: CASSLSPGTQYKEQFF.

In this sample, this clonotype turned up a few times. The V gene is TRBV14, the J gene TRBJ1-3, with D tentatively TRBD1 (5 bases). The CDR3 consists of 16 residues. Trimming pared 0 bases from V and 2 bases from J, leaving 11 bases between. Per germline, CDR1 SGHDN and CDR2 FVKESK. CDR3 region: CASSQDFRDPGNTIYF. The CDR3 DNA sequence: TGTGCCAGCAGCCAAGATTTTAGGGACCCTGGAAACACCATATATTTT.

The rearrangement joins TRBV18 to TRBJ1-2, with 7 positions matching TRBD1. J was trimmed by 2 bases and V by 3 bases; bases with no gene match: 6. Germline CDR1 is KGHSH and CDR2 is LQKENI. This CDR3 is built from 15 residues. The CDR3 DNA reads TGTGCCAGCTCACCCCCAGGGGGTCCCAACTATGGCTACACCTTC. Encoded protein: CASSPPGGPNYGYTF.

This clonotype was observed a handful of times. This chain connects TRBV12-3 or TRBV12-4 to TRBJ1-1, with 8 bases lining up with TRBD1. J lost 4 bases, V lost 6 bases, and 7 bases had no gene match. This CDR3 has 14 residues. Written as DNA, the CDR3 is TGTGCCAGCAGGTATACAGGGGGGAGCACTGAAGCTTTCTTT. Protein sequence: CASRYTGGSTEAFF.